This T cell receptor beta chain was retrieved from a study of T cells in Graves' hyperthyroidism and ophthalmopathy. Study at large: At initial diagnosis, before any treatment had begun, peripheral blood was obtained. Study-level points and caveats: Ophthalmopathy and stable hyperthyroidism were separated by a 13 V-J model.

TCR beta CDR3 region amplification was performed from RNA transcripts. A set of HTBI primers served as the primers for a first-round RT-PCR of the TCR CDR3. TCRdb fed the multiplex PCR reads into MiXCR, producing one record per CDR3 protein. The sample comprises roughly 750,000 distinct CDR3 sequences, about 17% of which are singletons, and roughly 8% rests with the top ten. This clonotype has at least ten counts. The antigen is unknown. Patients between 18 and 65 years old had hyperthyroidism, newly diagnosed and lasting under 2 months. In making diagnoses, clinical symptoms, serum thyroxine and TRAb, thyroid ultrasound and orbital computed tomography were all used. Germline V CDR1 and CDR2: SGHRS, YFSETQ. V lost 4 bases and J lost 2, with 10 bases in between. The CDR3 covers 13 residues.

V gene TRBV5-1 combines with J gene TRBJ2-7; TRBD2 is a possible D gene (6 bases). This receptor was obtained from a man aged 18-30 years with Graves' hyperthyroidism. Input material: blood. CDR3 DNA: TGCGCCAGCAGCCGGGGGTCAGCCTACGAGCAGTACTTC. Its translation is CASSRGSAYEQYF. Combining the CDR3 with reference TRBV5-1 and TRBJ2-7 gives the whole variable domain KAGVTQTPRYLIKTRGQQVTLSCSPISGHRSVSWYQQTPGQGLQFLFEYFSETQRNKGNFPGRFSGRQFSNSRSEMNVSTLELGDSALYLCASSRGSAYEQYFGPGTRLTVT.